The source of this T cell receptor (beta chain) is a study of neoadjuvant anti-PD-1 for oral cavity cancer. Study findings and constraints: Pretreatment Treg/Th17 ratio correlated inversely with post-treatment tumor clonality.

Indicated time point: after neoadjuvant nivolumab, at surgical resection. The protocol was immunoSEQ multiplex PCR, while the TCRdb copy is restricted to in-frame clones and leaves out a portion. The repertoire holds around 13,000 clones, more than 75% seen once, with over 2% in the top ten. Germline CDR1 MGHRA, CDR2 YSYEKL. V was pared by 2 bases and J by 12 bases, with 18 bases between. The CDR3 contains 14 residues. Concerning this clone itself: Its target is not known.

This chain links TRBV4-1 with TRBJ2-3; D may be TRBD2 (5 bases). The TCR comes from a person between 40 and 80 years old with oral cavity squamous cell carcinoma. The source was PBMCs, collected after nivolumab (anti-PD-1) treatment. CDR3: CASSQPRAARAQYF. As DNA, the CDR3 is TGCGCCAGCAGCCAACCGAGGGCAGCCCGGGCTCAGTATTTT.